Below are 19 T cell receptor beta chains sequenced from a single sample in a study of T cells in Graves' hyperthyroidism and ophthalmopathy. The source material, RNA transcripts, was used to amplify TCR beta CDR3 regions. The HTBI primer set was used in a first-round RT-PCR of the TCR CDR3. From the multiplex PCR reads, TCRdb called clonotypes with MiXCR, one entry per CDR3 protein. The sample includes around 350,000 distinct CDR3 sequences, approximately 25% of them seen just once. Sample: blood. The source is a man between 50 and 59 years old with Graves' hyperthyroidism.

The V and J genes are TRBV7-9 and TRBJ2-2, with TRBD2 identical over 9 bases. After removal of 5 bases from V and 1 base from J, the junction contained 5 bases not matched to a gene. The CDR3 runs to 16 residues. CDR1 is SEHNR and CDR2 is FQNEAQ in the germline V gene (reference sequence). In DNA form, the CDR3 reads TGTGCCAGCAGCCGTAGCGGGAGTGTGAACACCGGGGAGCTGTTTTTT. Its translation is CASSRSGSVNTGELFF.

This clonotype has at least ten counts. This rearrangement joins TRBV7-2 to TRBJ2-3, with D possibly being TRBD2 (6 bases). Trimming stripped 6 bases from V and 2 bases from J, with 15 bases between. The CDR3 sequence is 15 residues long. Germline V gene sequence: CDR1 SGHTA, CDR2 FQGNSA. The CDR3 region has the DNA TGTGCCAGCAGTCTGCGGGATGTTCCCACAGATACGCAGTATTTT. It encodes CASSLRDVPTDTQYF.

There are many counts of this clonotype. The chain has TRBV28 and TRBJ1-1; TRBD1 matches 8 bases. V dropped 10 bases and J dropped 4; count of bases not matched to a gene: 5. Germline lookup yields CDR1 MDHEN and CDR2 SYDVKM. This CDR3 is built from 12 residues. CDR3 nucleotide sequence: TGTGCCACCCGGGACAGGTCCACTGAAGCTTTCTTT. This translates into CATRDRSTEAFF. Complete variable domain (other parts from reference TRBV28 and TRBJ1-1): DVKVTQSSRYLVKRTGEKVFLECVQDMDHENMFWYRQDPGLGLRLIYFSYDVKMKEKGDIPEGYSVSREKKERFSLILESASTNQTSMYLCATRDRSTEAFFGQGTRLTVV.

This chain uses TRBV3-1 with TRBJ2-7, with D uncertain. The DNA end is a closer match to TRBJ2-1, so the J assignment may be wrong. The germline CDR1 and CDR2 sequences are LGHDT and YNNKEL (reference sequence). The CDR3 has 14 amino acids. The CDR3 DNA reads as TGTGCCAGCAGCCACCCAGGATCCTCCTACGAGCAGTTCTTC. This sequence encodes CASSHPGSSYEQFF.

This rearrangement joins TRBV12-3 or TRBV12-4 to TRBJ1-2; D may be TRBD1 (6 bases). The CDR3 totals 15 residues. The ends were cut back, 4 bases at V and 4 bases at J, with 16 bases in the middle. The CDR3 loop is CASSSDSPPLYGYTF. In DNA, the CDR3 is TGTGCCAGCAGTTCGGACAGTCCGCCCCTCTATGGCTACACCTTC.

The rearrangement joins TRBV5-1 to TRBJ2-1; 8 bases map to TRBD1. CDR1 and CDR2 (germline): SGHRS, YFSETQ. The CDR3 is 14 amino acids. J lost 5 bases, V lost 4 bases, and 5 bases had no gene match. The CDR3 region has the DNA TGCGCCAGCAGCCTGACAGGGGCAAACAATGAGCAGTTCTTC. Translating it yields CASSLTGANNEQFF.

Written as DNA, the CDR3 is TGTGCCAGCAGCTTACAACCTCCAGGGTTCGGCACTGAAGCTTTCTTT. This translates into CASSLQPPGFGTEAFF. The genes are TRBV7-2 and TRBJ1-1; TRBD1 is a possible D gene (5 bases). Germline CDR1 reads SGHTA; CDR2 reads FQGNSA. Trimming took off 2 bases at V and 4 bases at J, with 17 bases between the two ends. The CDR3 totals 16 residues.

The V call is TRBV7-9, the J call TRBJ1-2; D not resolved. The CDR3 is 14 residues long. Per germline, CDR1 SEHNR and CDR2 FQNEAQ (reference sequence). Trimming removed 5 bases from V and 2 bases from J, with 12 bases in between. CDR3 nucleotide sequence: TGTGCCAGCAGCCCGGTAGGCCTGAACTATGGCTACACCTTC. Encoded protein: CASSPVGLNYGYTF.

This clonotype came up many times. The chain uses TRBV12-5 and TRBJ1-5; weak D call: TRBD1 (6 bases). This CDR3 region has 13 residues. Trimming left V 8 bases short and J 9 bases short, with 17 bases between. Looked up from germline, CDR1 is LGHNT and CDR2 is FRNRAP. DNA for the CDR3: TGTGCTAGTAGGGGGGCCGATGGGCGGCCCCAGCATTTT. Its translation is CASRGADGRPQHF.

A few counts support this clonotype. The gene calls are TRBV5-1 and TRBJ2-3, with D possibly TRBD2 on 6 matching bases. Trimming pared 1 base from V and 0 bases from J, leaving 12 bases between. The CDR3 length is 16 residues. CDR1 is SGHRS and CDR2 is YFSETQ in the germline V gene. The CDR3 DNA reads TGCGCCAGCAGCTTGAATGTCGCGGGGAGCACAGATACGCAGTATTTT. Amino acids: CASSLNVAGSTDTQYF.

At least ten counts were recorded for this clonotype. The chain recombines TRBV20-1 with TRBJ2-1, with 9 bases identical to TRBD1. CDR3 length: 13 amino acids. Losses at the gene ends were 5 bases for V and 9 bases for J; bases not matched to a gene: 8. Germline values: CDR1 DFQATT, CDR2 SNEGSKA (reference sequence). The CDR3 region has the DNA TGCAGTGCTCTGGGACAGGGATTTGGTGAGCAGTTCTTC. Translated: CSALGQGFGEQFF.

The genes are TRBV14 and TRBJ1-2; D is ambiguous. Trimming removed 1 base from V and 2 bases from J, with 5 bases in between. Germline V gene data show CDR1 as SGHDN and CDR2 as FVKESK. The CDR3 consists of 13 residues. CDR3 coding DNA: TGTGCCAGCAGCCAAGCGGGGAACTATGGCTACACCTTC. Its protein product is CASSQAGNYGYTF.

This clonotype was seen a few times. The chain couples TRBV12-3 or TRBV12-4 to TRBJ2-5; 8 bases line up with TRBD1. The CDR3 runs 15 residues. The V and J ends lost 4 bases and 2 bases, in that order; junction bases with no gene match: 6. The CDR3 nucleotides are TGTGCCAGCAGTTCTGGGACAGGTGGACAAGAGACCCAGTACTTC. Translating it yields CASSSGTGGQETQYF.

This clonotype occurred a few times. This chain joins TRBV6-5 and TRBJ1-3; D call uncertain. The CDR3 is made up of 16 amino acids. Germline V gene lookup returns CDR1 MNHEY and CDR2 SVGAGI. V lost 0 bases and J lost 0, with 9 bases in between. CDR3 sequence reads: CASSYSTLGSGNTIYF. The CDR3 coding sequence is TGTGCCAGCAGTTACTCCACGTTGGGCTCTGGAAACACCATATATTTT.

The rearrangement joins TRBV28 to TRBJ1-1, with D uncertain. The CDR3 totals 14 residues. Germline V gene data show CDR1 as MDHEN and CDR2 as SYDVKM. V dropped 1 base and J dropped 1 base, with 7 bases sitting between them. CDR3 loop: CASSLYGWNTEAFF. In DNA, the CDR3 is TGTGCCAGCAGTTTATACGGGTGGAACACTGAAGCTTTCTTT.

In this sample, this clonotype turned up once. The CDR3 DNA follows: TGTGCCAGCCGACAGGCAAGCTCCTACGAGCAGTACTTC. Translating it yields CASRQASSYEQYF. The chain links TRBV10-3 to TRBJ2-7, with a possible D match to TRBD1 (6 bases). Trimming left V 10 bases short and J 0 bases short, with 13 bases between. Per the germline V gene, CDR1 is ENHRY and CDR2 is SYGVKD. CDR3 length: 13 residues.

This clonotype was detected only a few times. The rearrangement joins TRBV5-5 to TRBJ1-1, with D hard to call. The CDR3 is 14 amino acids. Germline V CDR1 and CDR2: SGHKS, YYEKEE (reference sequence). Trimming took off 1 base at V and 2 bases at J, with 9 bases between the two ends. The CDR3 nucleotides are TGTGCCAGCAGCTTGTCACAGCTAAACACTGAAGCTTTCTTT. This encodes CASSLSQLNTEAFF.

The chain has TRBV11-1 and TRBJ1-1; D is undetermined. The CDR3 is 13 residues long. Trimming removed 3 bases from V and 2 bases from J, with 7 bases in between. Looked up from germline, CDR1 is SGHAT and CDR2 is FQDESV (reference sequence). The CDR3 DNA reads as TGTGCCAGCAGCTTCGGCACAAACACTGAAGCTTTCTTT. Translated: CASSFGTNTEAFF.

The genes are TRBV9 and TRBJ1-1, with 7 nucleotides matching TRBD1. V lost 3 bases, J lost 4 bases, and 9 bases stayed unmatched. This CDR3 spans 15 amino acids. Germline assignment: CDR1 SGDLS and CDR2 YYNGEE. This CDR3 is CASSADRASFTEAFF. The CDR3 bases are TGTGCCAGCAGCGCTGACAGGGCGTCGTTCACTGAAGCTTTCTTT.